This T cell receptor beta chain derives from a study of blood T cell repertoires in COVID-19. Study-wide context: COVID-19 samples collected from the United States, Italy and Spain covered acute and convalescent phases. Sources were T cells, B-cell-depleted T cells, or PBMCs; the material itself was cDNA or gDNA.

This CDR3 is 13 amino acids long. Trimming removed 0 bases from V and 3 bases from J, with 6 bases in between. Germline-derived CDR1 and CDR2 are MNHEY and SVGAGI. Generated by immunoSEQ multiplex PCR, the TCRdb table keeps only in-frame clones and is missing some. Among more than 110,000 clones listed, almost 90% were seen once. The sample taken for sequencing was peripheral blood. The receptor's source is a man aged 45 to 65 with active or convalescent COVID-19. The rearrangement uses TRBV6-5 and TRBJ2-7; TRBD2 is a possible D gene (5 bases). The chain's CDR3 is CASSYSGLYEQYF. The CDR3 region has the DNA TGTGCCAGCAGTTACTCCGGACTCTACGAGCAGTACTTC.